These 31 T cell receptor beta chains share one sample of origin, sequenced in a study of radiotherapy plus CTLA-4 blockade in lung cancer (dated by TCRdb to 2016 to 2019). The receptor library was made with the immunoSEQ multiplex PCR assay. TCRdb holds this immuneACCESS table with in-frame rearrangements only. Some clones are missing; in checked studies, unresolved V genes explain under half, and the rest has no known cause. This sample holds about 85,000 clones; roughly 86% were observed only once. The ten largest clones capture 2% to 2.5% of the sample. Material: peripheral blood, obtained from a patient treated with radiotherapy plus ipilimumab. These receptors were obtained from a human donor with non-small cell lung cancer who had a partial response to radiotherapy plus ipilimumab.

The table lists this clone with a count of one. CDR3 sequence (DNA): TGTGCCAGCAGCCTTCAAGAGACCCAGTACTTC. It is translated as CASSLQETQYF. This rearrangement joins TRBV5-4 to TRBJ2-5, with no clear D. Deletions cut 4 bases from V and 2 bases from J, with 3 bases between. CDR1 is SGHNT, CDR2 YYREEE, per germline (reference sequence). CDR3 size: 11 residues.

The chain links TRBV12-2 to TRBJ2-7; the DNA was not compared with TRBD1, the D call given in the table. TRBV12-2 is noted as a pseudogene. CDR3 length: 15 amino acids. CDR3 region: CASRYYGTGKYEQYF. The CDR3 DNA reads TGTGCAAGTCGCTATTACGGGACAGGGAAGTACGAGCAGTACTTC.

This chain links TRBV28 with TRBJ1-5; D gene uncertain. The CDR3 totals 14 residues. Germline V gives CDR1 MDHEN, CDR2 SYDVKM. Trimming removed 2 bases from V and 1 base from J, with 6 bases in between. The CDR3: CASSLIGSNQPQHF. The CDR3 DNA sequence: TGTGCCAGCAGTTTAATCGGGAGCAATCAGCCCCAGCATTTT.

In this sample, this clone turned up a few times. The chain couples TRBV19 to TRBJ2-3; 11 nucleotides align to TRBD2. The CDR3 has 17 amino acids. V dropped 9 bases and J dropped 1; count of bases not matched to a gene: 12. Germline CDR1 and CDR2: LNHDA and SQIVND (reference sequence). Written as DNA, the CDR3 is TGTGCCAGCTGCGGGACTAGCGGAGAGGGGGGCACAGATACGCAGTATTTT. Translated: CASCGTSGEGGTDTQYF.

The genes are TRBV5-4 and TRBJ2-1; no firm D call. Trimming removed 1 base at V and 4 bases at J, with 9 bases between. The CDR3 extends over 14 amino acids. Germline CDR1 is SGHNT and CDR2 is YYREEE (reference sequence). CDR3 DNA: TGTGCCAGCAGCTTGACAGTCCATTACAATGAGCAGTTCTTC. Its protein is CASSLTVHYNEQFF.

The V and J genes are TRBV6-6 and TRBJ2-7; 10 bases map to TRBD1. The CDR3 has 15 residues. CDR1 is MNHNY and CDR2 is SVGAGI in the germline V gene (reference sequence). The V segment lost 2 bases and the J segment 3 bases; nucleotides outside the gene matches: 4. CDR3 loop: CASSYADRGNYEQYV. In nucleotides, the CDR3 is TGTGCCAGCAGTTACGCGGACAGGGGGAACTACGAGCAGTACGTC.

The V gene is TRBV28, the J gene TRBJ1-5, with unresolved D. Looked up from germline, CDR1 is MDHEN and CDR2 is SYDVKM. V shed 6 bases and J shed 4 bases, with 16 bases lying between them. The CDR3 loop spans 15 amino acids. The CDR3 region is CASSPRGWGNQPQHF. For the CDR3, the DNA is TGTGCCAGCAGCCCCAGAGGGTGGGGTAATCAGCCCCAGCATTTT. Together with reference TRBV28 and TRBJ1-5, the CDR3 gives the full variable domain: DVKVTQSSRYLVKRTGEKVFLECVQDMDHENMFWYRQDPGLGLRLIYFSYDVKMKEKGDIPEGYSVSREKKERFSLILESASTNQTSMYLCASSPRGWGNQPQHFGDGTRLSIL.

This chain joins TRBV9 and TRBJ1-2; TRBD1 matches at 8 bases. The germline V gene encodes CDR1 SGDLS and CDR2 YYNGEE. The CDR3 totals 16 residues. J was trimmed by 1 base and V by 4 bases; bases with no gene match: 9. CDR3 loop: CASSSGTGAINYGYTF. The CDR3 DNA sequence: TGTGCCAGCAGCTCCGGGACAGGAGCTATTAACTATGGCTACACCTTC. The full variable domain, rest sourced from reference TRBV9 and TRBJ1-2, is DSGVTQTPKHLITATGQRVTLRCSPRSGDLSVYWYQQSLDQGLQFLIQYYNGEERAKGNILERFSAQQFPDLHSELNLSSLELGDSALYFCASSSGTGAINYGYTFGSGTRLTVV.

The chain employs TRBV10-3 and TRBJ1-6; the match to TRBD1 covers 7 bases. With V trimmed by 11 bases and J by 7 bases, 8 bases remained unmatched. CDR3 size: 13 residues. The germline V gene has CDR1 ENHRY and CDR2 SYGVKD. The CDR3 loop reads CASWDSLNSPLHF. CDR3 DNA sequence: TGTGCCTCTTGGGACAGTCTAAATTCACCCCTCCACTTT.

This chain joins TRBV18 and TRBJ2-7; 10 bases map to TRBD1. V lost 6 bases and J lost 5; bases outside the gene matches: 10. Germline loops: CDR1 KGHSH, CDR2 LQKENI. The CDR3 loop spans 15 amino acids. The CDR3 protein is CASSSTGGILDEQYF. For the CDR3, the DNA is TGTGCCAGCTCCTCGACAGGGGGCATTTTGGACGAGCAGTACTTC.

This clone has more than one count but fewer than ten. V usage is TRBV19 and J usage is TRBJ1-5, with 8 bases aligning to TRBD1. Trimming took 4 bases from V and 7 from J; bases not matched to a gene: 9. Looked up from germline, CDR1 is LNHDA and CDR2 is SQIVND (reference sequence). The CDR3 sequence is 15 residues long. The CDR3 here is CASSSGQGMWQPQHF. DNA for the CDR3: TGTGCCAGTAGTAGCGGACAGGGAATGTGGCAGCCCCAGCATTTT.

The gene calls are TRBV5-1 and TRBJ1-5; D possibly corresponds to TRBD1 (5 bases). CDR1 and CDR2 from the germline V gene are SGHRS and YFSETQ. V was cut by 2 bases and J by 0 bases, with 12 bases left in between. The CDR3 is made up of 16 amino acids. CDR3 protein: CASSLTGGSSNQPQHF. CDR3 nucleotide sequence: TGCGCCAGCAGCTTAACAGGTGGCAGTAGCAATCAGCCCCAGCATTTT. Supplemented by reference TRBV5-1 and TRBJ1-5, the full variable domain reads KAGVTQTPRYLIKTRGQQVTLSCSPISGHRSVSWYQQTPGQGLQFLFEYFSETQRNKGNFPGRFSGRQFSNSRSEMNVSTLELGDSALYLCASSLTGGSSNQPQHFGDGTRLSIL.

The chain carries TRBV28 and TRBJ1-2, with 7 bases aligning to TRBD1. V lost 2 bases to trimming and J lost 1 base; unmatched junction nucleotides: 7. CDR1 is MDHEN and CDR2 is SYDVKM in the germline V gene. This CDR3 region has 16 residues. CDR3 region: CASSLVGTDFNYGYTF. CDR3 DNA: TGTGCCAGCAGTTTAGTGGGGACAGATTTTAACTATGGCTACACCTTC.

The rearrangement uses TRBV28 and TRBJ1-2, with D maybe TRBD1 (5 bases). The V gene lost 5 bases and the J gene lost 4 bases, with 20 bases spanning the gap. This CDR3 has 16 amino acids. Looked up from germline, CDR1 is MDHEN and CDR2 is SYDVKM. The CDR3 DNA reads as TGTGCCAGCAGTCGGTCCGGGACCCGAGCGGGCTATGGCTACACCTTC. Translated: CASSRSGTRAGYGYTF.

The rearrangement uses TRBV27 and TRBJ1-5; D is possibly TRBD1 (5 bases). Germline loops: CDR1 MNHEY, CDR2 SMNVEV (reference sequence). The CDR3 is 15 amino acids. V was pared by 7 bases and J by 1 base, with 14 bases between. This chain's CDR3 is CASTAHGGSNQPQHF. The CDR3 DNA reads TGTGCCAGCACAGCTCATGGGGGGAGCAATCAGCCCCAGCATTTT.

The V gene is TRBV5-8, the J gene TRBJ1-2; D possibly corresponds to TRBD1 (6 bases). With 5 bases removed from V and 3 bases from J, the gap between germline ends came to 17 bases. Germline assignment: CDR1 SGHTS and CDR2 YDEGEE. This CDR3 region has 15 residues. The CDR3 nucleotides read TGTGCCAGCAGGATCTCAGGGGTGGGCGACTATGGCTACACCTTC. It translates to CASRISGVGDYGYTF.

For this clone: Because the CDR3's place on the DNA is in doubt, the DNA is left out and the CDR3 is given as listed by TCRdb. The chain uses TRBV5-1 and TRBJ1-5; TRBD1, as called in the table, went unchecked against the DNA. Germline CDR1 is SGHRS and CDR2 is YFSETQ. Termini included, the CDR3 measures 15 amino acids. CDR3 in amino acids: CASSSSDSTNQPQHF.

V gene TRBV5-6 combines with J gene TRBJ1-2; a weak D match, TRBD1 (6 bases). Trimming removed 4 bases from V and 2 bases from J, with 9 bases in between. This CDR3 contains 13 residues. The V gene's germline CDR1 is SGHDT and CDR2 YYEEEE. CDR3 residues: CASSPDRNYGYTF. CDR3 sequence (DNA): TGTGCCAGCAGCCCCGACAGGAACTATGGCTACACCTTC.

The CDR3 DNA reads TGTGCCAGCACCATACCGACCGGGTCTAGCTACGAGCAGTACTTC. The encoded protein is CASTIPTGSSYEQYF. V and J are TRBV6-5 and TRBJ2-7; D gene ambiguous. CDR1 is MNHEY, CDR2 SVGAGI, per germline. This CDR3 spans 15 amino acids. V lost 7 bases, J lost 3 bases, and 19 bases lay in between.

In DNA form, the CDR3 reads TGTGCCAGCAGCGCCTTGGGTAGGACAGGGGGCGAGACCCAGTACTTC. This sequence encodes CASSALGRTGGETQYF. The chain uses TRBV9 and TRBJ2-5; 11 nucleotides agree with TRBD1. The CDR3 runs to 16 residues. CDR1 is SGDLS, CDR2 YYNGEE, per germline. V shed 3 bases, J shed 5 bases, and the junction held 9 bases outside the gene matches.

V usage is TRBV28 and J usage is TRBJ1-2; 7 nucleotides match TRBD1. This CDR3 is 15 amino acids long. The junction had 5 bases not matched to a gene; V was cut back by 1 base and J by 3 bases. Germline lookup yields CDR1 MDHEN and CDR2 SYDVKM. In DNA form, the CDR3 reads TGTGCCAGCAGTTTATATGACAGGGATCACTATGGCTACACCTTC. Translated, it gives CASSLYDRDHYGYTF.

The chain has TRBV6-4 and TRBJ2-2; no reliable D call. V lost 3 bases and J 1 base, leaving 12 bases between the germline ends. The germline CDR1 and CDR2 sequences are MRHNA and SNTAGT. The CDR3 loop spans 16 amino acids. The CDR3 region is CASSEVPVVNTGELFF. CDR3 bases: TGTGCCAGCAGTGAGGTACCAGTCGTGAACACCGGGGAGCTGTTTTTT.

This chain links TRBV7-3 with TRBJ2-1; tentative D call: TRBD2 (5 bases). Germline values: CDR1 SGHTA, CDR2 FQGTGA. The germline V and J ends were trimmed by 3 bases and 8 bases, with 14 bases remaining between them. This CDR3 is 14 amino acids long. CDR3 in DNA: TGTGCCAGCAGCTTTTTGGACTTTCAGGATGAGCAGTTCTTC. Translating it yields CASSFLDFQDEQFF.

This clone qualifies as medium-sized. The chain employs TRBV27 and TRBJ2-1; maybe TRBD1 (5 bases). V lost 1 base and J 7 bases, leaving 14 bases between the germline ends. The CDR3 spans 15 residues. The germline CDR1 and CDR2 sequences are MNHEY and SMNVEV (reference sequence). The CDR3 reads CASSLFQGIKNEQFF. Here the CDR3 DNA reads TGTGCCAGCAGTTTATTCCAGGGAATAAAAAATGAGCAGTTCTTC.

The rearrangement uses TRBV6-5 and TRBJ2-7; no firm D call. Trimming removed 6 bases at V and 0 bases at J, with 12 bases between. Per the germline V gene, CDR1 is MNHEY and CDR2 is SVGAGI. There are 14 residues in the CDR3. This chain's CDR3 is CASRPTVTSYEQYV. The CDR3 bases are TGTGCCAGCAGGCCCACAGTTACCTCCTACGAGCAGTACGTC.

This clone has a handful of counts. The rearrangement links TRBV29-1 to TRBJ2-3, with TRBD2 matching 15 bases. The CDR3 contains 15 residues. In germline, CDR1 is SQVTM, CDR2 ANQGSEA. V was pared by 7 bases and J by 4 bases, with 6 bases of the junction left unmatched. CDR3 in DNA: TGCAGCGGGAGGGGACTAGCGGGAGGCCCAGATACGCAGTATTTT. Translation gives CSGRGLAGGPDTQYF.

The CDR3 is CATRRRSSYEQYF. CDR3 DNA: TGCGCCACCAGAAGACGGAGCTCCTACGAGCAGTACTTC. The V call is TRBV10-1, the J call TRBJ2-7; D unresolved. The CDR3 has 13 residues. With 10 bases removed from V and 0 bases from J, the gap between germline ends came to 13 bases. The germline CDR1 and CDR2 sequences are WNHNN and SYGVQD (reference sequence).

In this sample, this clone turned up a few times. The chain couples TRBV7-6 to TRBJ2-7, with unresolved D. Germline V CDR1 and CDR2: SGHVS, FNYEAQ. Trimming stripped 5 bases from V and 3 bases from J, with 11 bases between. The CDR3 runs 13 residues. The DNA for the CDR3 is TGTGCCAGCAGCCCTGAGGCAGACTACGAGCAGTACGTC. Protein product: CASSPEADYEQYV.

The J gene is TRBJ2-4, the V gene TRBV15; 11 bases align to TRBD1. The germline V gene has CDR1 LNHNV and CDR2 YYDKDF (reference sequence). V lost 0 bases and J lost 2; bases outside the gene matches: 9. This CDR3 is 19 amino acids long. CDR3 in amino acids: CATSRDLPGQGVTKNIQYF. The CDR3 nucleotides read TGTGCCACCAGCAGAGATCTACCGGGACAGGGGGTTACCAAAAACATTCAGTACTTC.

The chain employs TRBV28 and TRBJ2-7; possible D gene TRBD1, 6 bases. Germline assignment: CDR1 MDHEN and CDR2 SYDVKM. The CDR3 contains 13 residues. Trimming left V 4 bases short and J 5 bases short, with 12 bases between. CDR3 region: CASSSHTGNEQYF. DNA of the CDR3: TGTGCCAGCAGTTCCCATACAGGGAACGAGCAGTACTTC.

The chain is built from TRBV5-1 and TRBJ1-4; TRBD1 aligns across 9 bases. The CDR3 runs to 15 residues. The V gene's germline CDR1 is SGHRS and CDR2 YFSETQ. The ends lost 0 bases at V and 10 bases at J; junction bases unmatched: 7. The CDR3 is CASSLGDRAGVKLFF. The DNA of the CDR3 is TGCGCCAGCAGCTTGGGGGACAGGGCGGGGGTAAAACTGTTTTTT.